One and the same sample provided the 9 T cell receptor beta chains below, sequenced in a study of memory B cells and T cells in multiple sclerosis (dated by TCRdb to between 2018 and 2020). Autoproliferating (CFSEdim) and non-proliferating (CFSEhi) T cell fractions were sequenced separately after stimulus-free culture of CFSE-labeled PBMCs. Altogether, approximately 5x10^7 CFSE-labeled PBMCs were kept in culture for six to eight days with no stimulus, after which the replicate wells were combined. These TCRs' antigens remain unknown. Receptor libraries were prepared by the immunoSEQ multiplex PCR assay. TCRdb took over this immuneACCESS table, retaining in-frame rearrangements with V and J assigned. Such tables are incomplete; in checked studies, under half of the missing clones stem from an unresolved V gene, and the remainder is unexplained. This sample comprises 35,000 to 55,000 clones, approximately 80% of them detected only once. The top ten constitute about 1.1% of the sample.

Material: PBMCs from blood kept in culture. These receptor sequences come from a human donor with multiple sclerosis.

The chain joins TRBV6-5 to TRBJ2-7, with a possible D match to TRBD1 (6 bases). Deletions cut 4 bases from V and 1 base from J, with 14 bases between. This CDR3 has 15 residues. Germline-derived CDR1 and CDR2 are MNHEY and SVGAGI. DNA of the CDR3: TGTGCCAGCAGTTCTATCTCGGGACAATCCTACGAGCAGTACTTC. This codes for CASSSISGQSYEQYF.

This clone appeared a single time. CDR3 amino acids: CASRDTPYYEQYF. The CDR3 DNA sequence: TGTGCCAGCAGGGACACCCCTTACTACGAGCAGTACTTC. This chain links TRBV6-1 with TRBJ2-7; D possibly corresponds to TRBD1 (5 bases). The germline CDR1 and CDR2 sequences are MNHNS and SASEGT. Trimming took 6 bases from V and 3 from J, leaving 12 bases between them. The CDR3 runs to 13 residues.

The V and J genes are TRBV5-8 and TRBJ2-7, with 7 bases that match TRBD2. Germline loops: CDR1 SGHTS, CDR2 YDEGEE. The CDR3 is made up of 17 amino acids. V shed 2 bases and J 5 bases; nucleotides not matched to a gene: 16. Here the CDR3 reads CASSFDSPAGEVDEQYF. The CDR3 nucleotides are TGTGCCAGCAGCTTTGATAGTCCGGCGGGGGAAGTAGACGAGCAGTACTTC. Full variable domain (outside the CDR3, taken from reference TRBV5-8 and TRBJ2-7): EAGVTQSPTHLIKTRGQQATLRCSPISGHTSVYWYQQALGLGLQFLLWYDEGEERNRGNFPPRFSGRQFPNYSSELNVNALELEDSALYLCASSFDSPAGEVDEQYFGPGTRLTVT.

V and J are TRBV19 and TRBJ1-1; 7 positions match TRBD1. Germline CDR1 LNHDA, CDR2 SQIVND (reference sequence). J was trimmed by 5 bases and V by 6 bases; bases with no gene match: 15. This CDR3 is built from 16 residues. Written as DNA, the CDR3 is TGTGCCAGTAGCCTGTATCCAGGGGGGGAGGAAACTGAAGCTTTCTTT. Amino acid sequence: CASSLYPGGEETEAFF.

V gene TRBV13 combines with J gene TRBJ1-6; D unresolved. This CDR3 has 15 amino acids. CDR1 is PRHDT and CDR2 is FYEKMQ in the germline V gene (reference sequence). V was cut by 1 base and J by 7 bases, with 11 bases left in between. CDR3 loop: CASSLEGAGNSPLHF. The CDR3 nucleotides read TGTGCCAGCAGCTTAGAGGGCGCGGGAAATTCACCCCTCCACTTT.

The chain employs TRBV6-1 and TRBJ1-2, with a weak D call TRBD1 (6 bases). Trimming took off 5 bases at V and 3 bases at J, with 13 bases between the two ends. The CDR3 totals 14 residues. The V gene's germline CDR1 is MNHNS and CDR2 SASEGT. DNA of the CDR3: TGTGCCAGCAGTATCTCACAGGGTGACTATGGCTACACCTTC. The encoded protein is CASSISQGDYGYTF.

This clone was detected a few times. This chain connects TRBV5-1 to TRBJ2-7; perhaps TRBD2 as D (6 bases). The V gene's germline CDR1 is SGHRS and CDR2 YFSETQ. V lost 0 bases and J 5 bases, leaving 12 bases between the germline ends. This CDR3 spans 14 amino acids. The CDR3 loop is CASSLGGTRDEQYF. The CDR3 DNA reads as TGCGCCAGCAGCTTGGGCGGGACGAGGGACGAGCAGTACTTC.

The chain couples TRBV6-5 to TRBJ2-3, with 8 bases aligning to TRBD2. The CDR3 has 13 residues. Losses at the gene ends were 7 bases for V and 8 bases for J; bases not matched to a gene: 8. CDR1 MNHEY and CDR2 SVGAGI come from the germline V gene. CDR3 nucleotide sequence: TGTGCCAGCACCCGAACTAGCGGAGGTACGCAGTATTTT. Its translation is CASTRTSGGTQYF.

The chain uses TRBV5-5 and TRBJ2-7; D gene ambiguous. Germline V CDR1 and CDR2: SGHKS, YYEKEE (reference sequence). The ends were cut back, 0 bases at V and 2 bases at J, with 9 bases in the middle. This CDR3 contains 14 residues. CDR3 DNA sequence: TGTGCCAGCAGCTTGGACAGTCTGACCTACGAGCAGTACTTC. This codes for CASSLDSLTYEQYF.